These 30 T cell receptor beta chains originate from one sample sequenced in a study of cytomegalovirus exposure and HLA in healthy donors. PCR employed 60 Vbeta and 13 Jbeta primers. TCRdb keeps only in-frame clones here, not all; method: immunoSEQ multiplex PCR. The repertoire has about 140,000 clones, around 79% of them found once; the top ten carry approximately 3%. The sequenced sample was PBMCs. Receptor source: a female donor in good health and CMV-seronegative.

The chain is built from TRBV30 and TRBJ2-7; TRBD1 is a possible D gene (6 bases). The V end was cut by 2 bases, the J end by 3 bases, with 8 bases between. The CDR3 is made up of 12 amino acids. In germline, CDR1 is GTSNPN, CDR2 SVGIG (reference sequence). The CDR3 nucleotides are TGTGCCTGGAGTAACAGGGTCTACGAGCAGTACTTC. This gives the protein CAWSNRVYEQYF.

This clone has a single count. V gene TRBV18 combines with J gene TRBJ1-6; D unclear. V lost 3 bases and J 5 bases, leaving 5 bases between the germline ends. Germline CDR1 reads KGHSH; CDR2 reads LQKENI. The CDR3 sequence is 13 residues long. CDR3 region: CASSPIDNSPLHF. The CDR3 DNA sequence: TGTGCCAGCTCACCGATAGATAATTCACCCCTCCACTTT.

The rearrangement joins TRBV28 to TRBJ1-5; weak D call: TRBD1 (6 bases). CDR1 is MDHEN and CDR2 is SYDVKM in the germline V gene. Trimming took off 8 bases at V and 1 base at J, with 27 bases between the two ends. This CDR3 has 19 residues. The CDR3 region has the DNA TGTGCCAGCCTTCTCGACAGGCGATTGGGGTATAGGAGCAATCAGCCCCAGCATTTT. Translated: CASLLDRRLGYRSNQPQHF.

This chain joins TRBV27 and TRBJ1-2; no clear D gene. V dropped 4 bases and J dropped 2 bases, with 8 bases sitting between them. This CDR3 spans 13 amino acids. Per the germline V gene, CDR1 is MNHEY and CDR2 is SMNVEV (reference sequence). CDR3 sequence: CASSSQENYGYTF. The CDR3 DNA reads TGTGCCAGCAGTTCTCAGGAAAACTATGGCTACACCTTC.

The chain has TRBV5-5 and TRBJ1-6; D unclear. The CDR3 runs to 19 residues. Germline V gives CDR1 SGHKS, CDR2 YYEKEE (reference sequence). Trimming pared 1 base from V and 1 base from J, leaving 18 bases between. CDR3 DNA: TGTGCCAGCAGCTTGTTCCCCCAGGAACCCTTTTCCTATAATTCACCCCTCCACTTT. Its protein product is CASSLFPQEPFSYNSPLHF.

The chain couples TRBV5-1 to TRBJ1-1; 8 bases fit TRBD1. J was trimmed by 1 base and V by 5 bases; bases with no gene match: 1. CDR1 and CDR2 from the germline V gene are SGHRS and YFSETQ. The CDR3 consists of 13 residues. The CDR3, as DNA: TGCGCCAGCAGAGGACAGGGGAACACTGAAGCTTTCTTT. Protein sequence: CASRGQGNTEAFF.

CDR3 nucleotide sequence: TGTGCCAGCAGCGTAGGGACAGGCCCTGATGAAAAACTGTTTTTT. This sequence encodes CASSVGTGPDEKLFF. This chain uses TRBV9 with TRBJ1-4, with 7 bases fitting TRBD1. Germline loops: CDR1 SGDLS, CDR2 YYNGEE. With 0 bases clipped from V and 6 bases from J, the junction kept 5 bases outside the gene matches. This CDR3 contains 15 residues. Full variable domain (remainder filled in from reference TRBV9 and TRBJ1-4): DSGVTQTPKHLITATGQRVTLRCSPRSGDLSVYWYQQSLDQGLQFLIQYYNGEERAKGNILERFSAQQFPDLHSELNLSSLELGDSALYFCASSVGTGPDEKLFFGSGTQLSVL.

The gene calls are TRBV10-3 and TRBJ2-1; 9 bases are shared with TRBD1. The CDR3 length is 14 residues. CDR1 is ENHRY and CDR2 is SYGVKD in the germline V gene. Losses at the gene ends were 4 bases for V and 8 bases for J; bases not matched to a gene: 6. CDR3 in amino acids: CAISAKDRGHEQFF. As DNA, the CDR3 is TGTGCCATCAGTGCGAAGGACAGGGGTCATGAGCAGTTCTTC.

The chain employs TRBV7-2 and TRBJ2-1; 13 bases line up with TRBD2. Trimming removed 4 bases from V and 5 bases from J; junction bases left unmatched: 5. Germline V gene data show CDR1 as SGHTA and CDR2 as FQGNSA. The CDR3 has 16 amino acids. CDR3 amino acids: CASSSTSGGVNNEQFF. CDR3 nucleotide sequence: TGTGCCAGCAGCTCAACTAGCGGGGGGGTTAACAATGAGCAGTTCTTC. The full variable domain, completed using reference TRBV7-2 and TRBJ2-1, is GAGVSQSPSNKVTEKGKDVELRCDPISGHTALYWYRQSLGQGLEFLIYFQGNSAPDKSGLPSDRFSAERTGGSVSTLTIQRTQQEDSAVYLCASSSTSGGVNNEQFFGPGTRLTVL.

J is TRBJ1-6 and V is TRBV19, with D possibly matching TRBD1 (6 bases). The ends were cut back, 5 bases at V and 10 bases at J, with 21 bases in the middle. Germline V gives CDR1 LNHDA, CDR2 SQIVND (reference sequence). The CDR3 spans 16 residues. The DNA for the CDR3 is TGTGCCAGTAGTGCCGCCGCGGGGGGCATAGGATCACCCCTCCACTTT. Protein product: CASSAAAGGIGSPLHF.

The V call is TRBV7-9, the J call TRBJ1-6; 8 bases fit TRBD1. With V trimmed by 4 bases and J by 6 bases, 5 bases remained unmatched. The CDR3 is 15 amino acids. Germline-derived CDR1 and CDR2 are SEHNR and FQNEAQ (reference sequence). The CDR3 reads CASSSGTGFNSPLHF. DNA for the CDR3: TGTGCCAGCAGCTCAGGGACAGGCTTTAATTCACCCCTCCACTTT.

Here the CDR3 reads CASSYSGLRPISYTF. In nucleotides, the CDR3 is TGTGCCAGCAGTTACTCAGGACTGAGGCCAATAAGCTACACCTTC. V usage is TRBV6-5 and J usage is TRBJ1-2; D unclear. The CDR3 covers 15 residues. The germline V gene encodes CDR1 MNHEY and CDR2 SVGAGI. Trimming took off 0 bases at V and 9 bases at J, with 17 bases between the two ends.

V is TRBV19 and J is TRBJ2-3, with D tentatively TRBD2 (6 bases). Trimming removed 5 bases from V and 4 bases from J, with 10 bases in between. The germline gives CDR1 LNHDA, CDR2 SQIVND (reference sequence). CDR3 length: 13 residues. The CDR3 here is CASSDGGPDTQYF. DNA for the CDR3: TGTGCCAGTAGTGACGGGGGACCAGATACGCAGTATTTT.

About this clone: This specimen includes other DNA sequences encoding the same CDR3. CDR3 residues: CASSLGQGLYGYTF. In nucleotides, the CDR3 is TGTGCCAGCAGCTTAGGGCAGGGCCTCTATGGCTACACCTTC. The chain has TRBV7-2 and TRBJ1-2; D possibly corresponds to TRBD1 (5 bases). Trimming took 1 base from V and 4 from J, leaving 10 bases between them. The CDR3 is 14 amino acids. Germline V gene data show CDR1 as SGHTA and CDR2 as FQGNSA.

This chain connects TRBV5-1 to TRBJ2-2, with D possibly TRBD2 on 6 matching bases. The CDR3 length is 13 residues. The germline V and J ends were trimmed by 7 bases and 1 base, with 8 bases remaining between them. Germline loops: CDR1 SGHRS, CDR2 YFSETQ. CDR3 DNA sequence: TGCGCCAGCGGGCGGGAGAACACCGGGGAGCTGTTTTTT. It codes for CASGRENTGELFF. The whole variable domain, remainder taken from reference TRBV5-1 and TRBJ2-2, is KAGVTQTPRYLIKTRGQQVTLSCSPISGHRSVSWYQQTPGQGLQFLFEYFSETQRNKGNFPGRFSGRQFSNSRSEMNVSTLELGDSALYLCASGRENTGELFFGEGSRLTVL.

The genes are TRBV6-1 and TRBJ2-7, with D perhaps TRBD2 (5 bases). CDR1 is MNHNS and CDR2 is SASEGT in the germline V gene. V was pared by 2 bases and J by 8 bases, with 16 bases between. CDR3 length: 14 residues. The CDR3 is CASSERGLKAQQYF. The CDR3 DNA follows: TGTGCCAGCAGTGAACGGGGTCTGAAGGCCCAGCAGTACTTC.

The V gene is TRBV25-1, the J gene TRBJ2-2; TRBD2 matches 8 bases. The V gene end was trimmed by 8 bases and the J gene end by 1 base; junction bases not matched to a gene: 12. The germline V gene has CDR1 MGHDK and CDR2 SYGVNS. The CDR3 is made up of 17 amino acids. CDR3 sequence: CASPPAGLAGNTGELFF. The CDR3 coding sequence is TGTGCCAGCCCCCCCGCGGGGCTAGCGGGGAACACCGGGGAGCTGTTTTTT.

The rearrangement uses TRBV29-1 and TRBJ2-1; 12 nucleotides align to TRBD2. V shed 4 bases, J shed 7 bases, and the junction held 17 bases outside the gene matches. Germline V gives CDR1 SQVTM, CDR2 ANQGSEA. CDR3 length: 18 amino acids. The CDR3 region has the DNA TGCAGCGTTGTACCCTACCTAGCGGGGGGGCCAATACGTAATGAGCAGTTCTTC. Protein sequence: CSVVPYLAGGPIRNEQFF.

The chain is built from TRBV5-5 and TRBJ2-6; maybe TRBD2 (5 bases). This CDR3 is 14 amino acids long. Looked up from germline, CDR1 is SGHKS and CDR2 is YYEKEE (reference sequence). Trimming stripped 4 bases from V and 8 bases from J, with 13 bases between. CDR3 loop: CASSTRTGPNVLTF. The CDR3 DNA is TGTGCCAGCAGCACTCGGACTGGTCCCAACGTCCTGACTTTC.

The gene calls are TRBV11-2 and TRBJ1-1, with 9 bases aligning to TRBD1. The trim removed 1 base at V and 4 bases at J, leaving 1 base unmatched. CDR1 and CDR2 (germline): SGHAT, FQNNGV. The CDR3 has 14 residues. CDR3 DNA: TGTGCCAGCAGCTTAGTGGGACAGGGCACTGAAGCTTTCTTT. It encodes CASSLVGQGTEAFF.

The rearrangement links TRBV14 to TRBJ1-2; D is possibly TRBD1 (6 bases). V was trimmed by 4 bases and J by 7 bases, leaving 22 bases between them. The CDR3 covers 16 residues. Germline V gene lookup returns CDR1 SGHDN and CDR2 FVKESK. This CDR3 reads CASSPTFRGGGSGYTF. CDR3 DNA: TGTGCCAGCAGCCCCACCTTTAGAGGGGGGGGCTCTGGCTACACCTTC.

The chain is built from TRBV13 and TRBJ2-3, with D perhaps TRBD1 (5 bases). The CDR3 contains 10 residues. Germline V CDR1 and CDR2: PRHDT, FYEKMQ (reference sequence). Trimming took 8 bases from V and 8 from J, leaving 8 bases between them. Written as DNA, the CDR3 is TGTGCCAGCGGCCAGGGTACGCAGTATTTT. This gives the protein CASGQGTQYF.

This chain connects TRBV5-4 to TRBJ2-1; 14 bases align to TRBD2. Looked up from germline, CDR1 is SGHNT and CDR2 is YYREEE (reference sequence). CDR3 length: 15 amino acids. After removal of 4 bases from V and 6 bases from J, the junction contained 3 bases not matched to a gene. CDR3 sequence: CASSGTSGGPNEQFF. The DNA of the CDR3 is TGTGCCAGCAGCGGGACTAGCGGGGGCCCCAATGAGCAGTTCTTC.

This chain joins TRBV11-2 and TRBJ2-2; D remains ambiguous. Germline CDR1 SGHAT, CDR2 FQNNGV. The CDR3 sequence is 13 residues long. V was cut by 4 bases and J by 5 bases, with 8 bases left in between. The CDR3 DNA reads TGTGCCAGCAGCTCAAGCAATACCGGGGAGCTGTTTTTT. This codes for CASSSSNTGELFF.

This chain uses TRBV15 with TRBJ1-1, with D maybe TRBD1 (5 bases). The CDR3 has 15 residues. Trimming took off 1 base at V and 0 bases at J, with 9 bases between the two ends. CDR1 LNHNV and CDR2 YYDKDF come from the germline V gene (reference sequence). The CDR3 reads CATSRVGAMNTEAFF. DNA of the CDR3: TGTGCCACCAGCAGAGTTGGGGCCATGAACACTGAAGCTTTCTTT.

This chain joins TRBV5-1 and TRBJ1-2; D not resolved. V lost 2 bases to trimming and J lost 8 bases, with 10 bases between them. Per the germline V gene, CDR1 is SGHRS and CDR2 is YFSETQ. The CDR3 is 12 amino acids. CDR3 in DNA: TGCGCCAGCAGCTTCCCCCCGTTGGGCTACACCTTC. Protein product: CASSFPPLGYTF.

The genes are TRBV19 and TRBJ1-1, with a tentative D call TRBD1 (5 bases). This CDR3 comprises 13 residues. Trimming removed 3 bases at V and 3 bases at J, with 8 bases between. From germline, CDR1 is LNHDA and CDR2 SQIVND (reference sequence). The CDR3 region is CASSIGRDTEAFF. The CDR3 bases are TGTGCCAGTAGTATCGGCAGGGACACTGAAGCTTTCTTT.

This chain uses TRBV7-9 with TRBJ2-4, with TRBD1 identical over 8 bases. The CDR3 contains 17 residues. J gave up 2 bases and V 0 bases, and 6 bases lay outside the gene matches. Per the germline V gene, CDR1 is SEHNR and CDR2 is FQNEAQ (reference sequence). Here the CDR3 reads CASSLADRAMTKNIQYF. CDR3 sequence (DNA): TGTGCCAGCAGCTTAGCGGACAGGGCGATGACCAAAAACATTCAGTACTTC. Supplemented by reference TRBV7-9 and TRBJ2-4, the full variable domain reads DTGVSQNPRHKITKRGQNVTFRCDPISEHNRLYWYRQTLGQGPEFLTYFQNEAQLEKSRLLSDRFSAERPKGSFSTLEIQRTEQGDSAMYLCASSLADRAMTKNIQYFGAGTRLSVL.

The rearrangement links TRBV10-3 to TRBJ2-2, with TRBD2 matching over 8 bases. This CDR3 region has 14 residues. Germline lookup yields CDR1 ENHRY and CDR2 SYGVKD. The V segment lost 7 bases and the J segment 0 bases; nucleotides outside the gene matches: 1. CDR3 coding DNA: TGTGCCATCACGGGAGGGGCGAACACCGGGGAGCTGTTTTTT. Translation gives CAITGGANTGELFF.

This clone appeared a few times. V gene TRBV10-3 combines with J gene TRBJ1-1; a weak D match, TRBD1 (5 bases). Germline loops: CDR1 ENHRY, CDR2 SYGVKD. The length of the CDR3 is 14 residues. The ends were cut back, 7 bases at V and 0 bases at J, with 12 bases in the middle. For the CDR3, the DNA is TGTGCCATCACGGCAGGGAATTTGAACACTGAAGCTTTCTTT. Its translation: CAITAGNLNTEAFF.